This T cell receptor (beta chain) appears in the sequencing data of a study of T-cell reconstitution after alpha-beta-depleted transplantation in children. It was with unique molecular identifiers that the TCRbeta library was prepared. MiXCR was run by TCRdb on the PCR reads, yielding one entry per CDR3 protein. The sample has 330,000 or so distinct CDR3 sequences, roughly a tenth seen once; the top ten hold just under 7.5%. This clonotype was counted ten times or more. Germline V gives CDR1 KGHSH, CDR2 LQKENI. This CDR3 has 12 amino acids. V was pared by 9 bases and J by 0 bases, with 9 bases between.

The receptor was derived from a boy in the first two years of life with acute myeloid leukemia, due to receive a stem cell transplant. V and J are TRBV18 and TRBJ2-7; TRBD1 might be the D (5 bases). The source material was PBMCs, sampled before TCRalphabeta/CD19-depleted stem cell transplant. DNA for the CDR3: TGTGCCAGTCAGGGTTACTCCTACGAGCAGTACTTC. Translating gives CASQGYSYEQYF.